Sequencing of this T cell receptor (beta chain) was carried out in a study of cytomegalovirus exposure and HLA in healthy donors. Whole-study findings and limits: Among the sequence variants, a highly shared cluster was likely an artifact of sequencing. Three CMV-associated chains were confirmed in vitro to be specific for CMV antigens. According to a later analysis, donors in an Asian-associated ancestry cluster reportedly had fewer N-insertions than the roughly 640-donor mean. Analyzed later, most CMV-associated TCR beta chains appeared HLA-restricted.

Turning to this clone: Antigen specificity is unknown.

The study ran its PCR with 60 Vbeta and 13 Jbeta primers. Profiling relied on immunoSEQ multiplex PCR, and the TCRdb table lists in-frame clones only, not all of them. Found here are approximately 180,000 clones, approximately 84% of them singletons; the top ten hold around 4.8%. This receptor was taken from a man aged 18-30 years in good health and CMV-seronegative. The material sequenced was PBMCs.

CDR3 region: CASSSDSDTGELFF. CDR3 coding DNA: TGTGCCAGCAGTTCGGACAGTGACACCGGGGAGCTGTTTTTT. The J gene is TRBJ2-2, the V gene TRBV25-1; D is perhaps TRBD1 (6 bases). Trimming cost V 5 bases and J 3 bases, with 10 bases left between them. This CDR3 is 14 amino acids long. Germline V gene sequence: CDR1 MGHDK, CDR2 SYGVNS.